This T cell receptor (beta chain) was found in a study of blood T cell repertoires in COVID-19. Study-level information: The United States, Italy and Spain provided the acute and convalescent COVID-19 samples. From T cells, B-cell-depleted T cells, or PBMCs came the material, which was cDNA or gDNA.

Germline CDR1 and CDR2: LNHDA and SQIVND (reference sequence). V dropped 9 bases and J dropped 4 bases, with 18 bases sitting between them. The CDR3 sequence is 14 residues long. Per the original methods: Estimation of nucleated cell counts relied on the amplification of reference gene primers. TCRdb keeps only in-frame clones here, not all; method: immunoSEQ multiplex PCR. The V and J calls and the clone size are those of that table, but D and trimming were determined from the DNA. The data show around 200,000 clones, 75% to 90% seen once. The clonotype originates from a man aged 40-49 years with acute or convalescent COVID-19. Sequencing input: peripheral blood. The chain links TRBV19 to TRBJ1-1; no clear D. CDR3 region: CASTRDIGGTEAFF. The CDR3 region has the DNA TGTGCCAGCACAAGGGATATCGGAGGCACTGAAGCTTTCTTT.